These 20 T cell receptor beta chains came from one sample sequenced in a study of T cells in localized non-small cell lung cancer. Sequenced by immunoSEQ multiplex PCR; TCRdb stores in-frame clones only, minus some. This table has about 23,000 clones, approximately 91% appearing once. The sample consisted of peripheral blood, taken before any cancer treatment. The receptor set was obtained from a male donor aged 60 or over with stage I lung adenocarcinoma.

In DNA form, the CDR3 reads TGTGCCAGCAGCTTCTACAATGAGCAGTTCTTC. Its protein is CASSFYNEQFF. The chain couples TRBV7-2 to TRBJ2-1; D ambiguous. CDR3 length: 11 residues. V was cut by 3 bases and J by 3 bases, with 0 bases left in between. In germline, CDR1 is SGHTA, CDR2 FQGNSA.

The V gene is TRBV6-5, the J gene TRBJ2-5; D may be TRBD2 (5 bases). CDR3 size: 15 residues. The ends were cut back, 4 bases at V and 5 bases at J, with 17 bases in the middle. From germline, CDR1 is MNHEY and CDR2 SVGAGI. The CDR3 nucleotides are TGTGCCAGCAGTTCGGGGTGGGAGCTGGGGGAGACCCAGTACTTC. Translated: CASSSGWELGETQYF.

V gene TRBV7-8 combines with J gene TRBJ2-7; D unresolved. Trimming left V 1 base short and J 2 bases short, with 9 bases between. CDR3 length equals 14 residues. The germline CDR1 and CDR2 sequences are SGHVS and FQNEAQ. CDR3 in DNA: TGTGCCAGCAGCTTAGGTCAGCAAGCCTACGAGCAGTACTTC. This codes for CASSLGQQAYEQYF.

The V call is TRBV10-1, the J call TRBJ2-1; D unresolved. V lost 3 bases and J 5 bases, leaving 8 bases between the germline ends. Germline V gene sequence: CDR1 WNHNN, CDR2 SYGVQD (reference sequence). The CDR3 totals 13 residues. The CDR3 bases are TGCGCCAGCAGTGAAGTCAGAGACAATGAGCAGTTCTTC. It codes for CASSEVRDNEQFF.

The V gene is TRBV7-2, the J gene TRBJ2-1; D is unresolved. The V gene lost 5 bases and the J gene lost 10 bases, with 15 bases spanning the gap. Germline assignment: CDR1 SGHTA and CDR2 FQGNSA. CDR3 length: 13 residues. CDR3 sequence reads: CASSLSVMQEQFF. DNA of the CDR3: TGTGCCAGCAGCCTTAGTGTAATGCAGGAGCAGTTCTTC.

The J gene is TRBJ2-5, the V gene TRBV15, with 10 bases that match TRBD2. V shed 1 base and J 1 base; nucleotides not matched to a gene: 3. CDR3 size: 16 residues. Germline V CDR1 and CDR2: LNHNV, YYDKDF (reference sequence). The CDR3 loop is CATSRGSGGAQETQYF. In nucleotides, the CDR3 is TGTGCCACCAGCAGAGGAAGCGGGGGGGCCCAAGAGACCCAGTACTTC.

The gene calls are TRBV5-1 and TRBJ2-5; possibly TRBD1 for D (6 bases). Germline V CDR1 and CDR2: SGHRS, YFSETQ. V dropped 0 bases and J dropped 5 bases, with 11 bases sitting between them. CDR3 length: 14 amino acids. This CDR3 reads CASSLGGRLETQYF. CDR3 in DNA: TGCGCCAGCAGCTTGGGGGGGCGCCTCGAGACCCAGTACTTC. The full variable domain, rest sourced from reference TRBV5-1 and TRBJ2-5, is KAGVTQTPRYLIKTRGQQVTLSCSPISGHRSVSWYQQTPGQGLQFLFEYFSETQRNKGNFPGRFSGRQFSNSRSEMNVSTLELGDSALYLCASSLGGRLETQYFGPGTRLLVL.

This clone appeared a single time. The J gene is TRBJ2-6, the V gene TRBV2; 8 nucleotides line up with TRBD2. Germline CDR1 is SNHLY and CDR2 is FYNNEI. The CDR3 loop spans 16 amino acids. J lost 4 bases, V lost 5 bases, and 7 bases had no gene match. CDR3 DNA sequence: TGTGCCAGCAGTCGGGAGGGCCTGTCCGGGGCCAACGTCCTGACTTTC. It encodes CASSREGLSGANVLTF. Together with reference TRBV2 and TRBJ2-6, the CDR3 gives the full variable domain: EPEVTQTPSHQVTQMGQEVILRCVPISNHLYFYWYRQILGQKVEFLVSFYNNEISEKSEIFDDQFSVERPDGSNFTLKIRSTKLEDSAMYFCASSREGLSGANVLTFGAGSRLTVL.

This rearrangement joins TRBV7-2 to TRBJ1-2; 9 bases map to TRBD1. Trimming took 5 bases from V and 1 from J; bases not matched to a gene: 2. The CDR3 extends over 14 amino acids. Germline assignment: CDR1 SGHTA and CDR2 FQGNSA. CDR3 DNA: TGTGCCAGCAGCCCGGGACAGGGTAACTATGGCTACACCTTC. It specifies CASSPGQGNYGYTF.

The chain combines TRBV5-1 with TRBJ2-1; TRBD2 aligns across 7 bases. The CDR3 covers 15 residues. Germline CDR1 is SGHRS and CDR2 is YFSETQ. V shed 0 bases, J shed 8 bases, and the junction held 8 bases outside the gene matches. This CDR3 is CASSLGEGGVYEQFF. The CDR3 DNA is TGCGCCAGCAGCTTGGGGGAGGGAGGCGTCTATGAGCAGTTCTTC.

The chain links TRBV27 to TRBJ1-1; D is unclear. CDR3 length equals 16 residues. CDR1 and CDR2 (germline): MNHEY, SMNVEV (reference sequence). Trimming stripped 6 bases from V and 0 bases from J, with 17 bases between. The CDR3 protein is CASSTDVRELNTEAFF. The CDR3 DNA sequence: TGTGCCAGCAGCACCGACGTTCGGGAATTGAACACTGAAGCTTTCTTT.

The chain recombines TRBV27 with TRBJ1-5, with a tentative D call TRBD1 (6 bases). Germline CDR1 MNHEY, CDR2 SMNVEV (reference sequence). The V end was cut by 4 bases, the J end by 6 bases, with 16 bases between. The CDR3 has 15 amino acids. Here the CDR3 reads CASSSRRGGGQPQHF. CDR3 in DNA: TGTGCCAGCAGTTCCAGAAGAGGGGGTGGTCAGCCCCAGCATTTT.

The CDR3 nucleotides read TGCAGTGGACAACACCAAGAGACCCAGTACTTC. Translating it yields CSGQHQETQYF. The V call is TRBV20-1, the J call TRBJ2-5; D gene uncertain. Germline values: CDR1 DFQATT, CDR2 SNEGSKA (reference sequence). This CDR3 has 11 residues. V lost 7 bases, J lost 0 bases, and 6 bases lay in between.

Written as DNA, the CDR3 is TGCGCCAGCAGCCAAGCTAGACAGGGATACGAGCAGTACTTC. Translation gives CASSQARQGYEQYF. The chain recombines TRBV4-3 with TRBJ2-7, with 7 bases lining up with TRBD1. The CDR3 covers 14 residues. Trimming at V came to 1 base and at J to 4 bases, leaving 4 bases not matched to a gene. Germline V gene data show CDR1 as LGHNA and CDR2 as YSLEER.

The V and J genes are TRBV5-1 and TRBJ2-2; D is ambiguous. The germline CDR1 and CDR2 sequences are SGHRS and YFSETQ. The CDR3 has 16 residues. V was pared by 0 bases and J by 3 bases, with 12 bases between. The CDR3 DNA reads as TGCGCCAGCAGCTTGGGTCTTTGGCCTGACACCGGGGAGCTGTTTTTT. Translation gives CASSLGLWPDTGELFF.

The rearrangement uses TRBV6-5 and TRBJ2-7; D is perhaps TRBD2 (5 bases). The CDR3 has 13 amino acids. CDR1 is MNHEY and CDR2 is SVGAGI in the germline V gene. The V and J ends lost 6 bases and 3 bases respectively, with 12 bases between them. CDR3 sequence reads: CASRDWKSYEQYF. The DNA of the CDR3 is TGTGCCAGCAGGGACTGGAAAAGCTACGAGCAGTACTTC.

The genes are TRBV5-1 and TRBJ2-3; tentative D call: TRBD1 (6 bases). V dropped 4 bases and J dropped 4 bases, with 16 bases sitting between them. The CDR3 covers 15 residues. The V gene's germline CDR1 is SGHRS and CDR2 YFSETQ. Written as DNA, the CDR3 is TGCGCCAGCAGCGAGGGCAGGGGTATCGCAGATACGCAGTATTTT. It specifies CASSEGRGIADTQYF.

The rearrangement joins TRBV6-5 to TRBJ2-3, with D tentatively TRBD2 (6 bases). Trimming pared 5 bases from V and 10 bases from J, leaving 13 bases between. Germline V CDR1 and CDR2: MNHEY, SVGAGI. The CDR3 runs 12 residues. The CDR3 reads CASSAGTGPQYF. In nucleotides, the CDR3 is TGTGCCAGCAGTGCCGGGACTGGACCGCAGTATTTT.

The chain uses TRBV11-3 and TRBJ2-2; D might be TRBD2 (5 bases). The CDR3 has 14 amino acids. Germline V gene sequence: CDR1 SGHNT, CDR2 YENEEA. Trimming left V 5 bases short and J 7 bases short, with 14 bases between. CDR3 loop: CASSGRGVGGELFF. Written as DNA, the CDR3 is TGTGCCAGCAGCGGCCGGGGAGTCGGCGGGGAGCTGTTTTTT. Looking up the rest from reference TRBV11-3 and TRBJ2-2 gives the full variable domain: EAGVVQSPRYKIIEKKQPVAFWCNPISGHNTLYWYLQNLGQGPELLIRYENEEAVDDSQLPKDRFSAERLKGVDSTLKIQPAELGDSAVYLCASSGRGVGGELFFGEGSRLTVL.

The gene calls are TRBV7-3 and TRBJ2-5, with D uncertain. With 1 base removed from V and 1 base from J, the gap between germline ends came to 4 bases. CDR3 length: 13 amino acids. Germline assignment: CDR1 SGHTA and CDR2 FQGTGA. In nucleotides, the CDR3 is TGTGCCAGCAGCTTAAATACCCAAGAGACCCAGTACTTC. Amino acid sequence: CASSLNTQETQYF.